Listed below are T cell receptor beta chains from one sample, sequenced in a study of early T cells in non-severe SARS-CoV-2 infection. In TCRdb, the 5' RACE reads were re-called with MiXCR into one record per CDR3 protein. The sample has 65,000 to 95,000 distinct CDR3 sequences; 15% to 20% are singletons. Sequenced material: whole blood. These receptors came from an adult who was a healthcare worker with PCR-confirmed SARS-CoV-2 infection or an uninfected control (not recorded which). Each CDR3 is given with its conserved first and last residue. Fields, in order: D gene, V gene, J gene, clone size, CDR3 DNA, CDR3 protein. A D gene is named only where the DNA matches it firmly. Not all rows give a size; the values are once, few, many and, for expanded clones, a class.

D: .
V: TRBV30
J: TRBJ2-2
size: few
DNA: TGTGCCTGGAGTACTACGGGGGGCCCCACCGGGGAGCTGTTTTTT
CDR3: CAWSTTGGPTGELFF

D: .
V: TRBV11-2
J: TRBJ2-1
size: once
DNA: TGTGCCAGCAGCTTAGGGGCAGCGTCGTCCGAGCAGTTCTTC
CDR3: CASSLGAASSEQFF

D: .
V: TRBV6-5
J: TRBJ2-3
size: few
DNA: TGTGCCAGCAGTCACCGTAGCGAGACAGATACGCAGTATTTT
CDR3: CASSHRSETDTQYF

D: .
V: TRBV3-1
J: TRBJ2-3
size: .
DNA: TGTGCCAGCAGCCAAACTTGGGCCCCCACAGATACGCAGTATTTT
CDR3: CASSQTWAPTDTQYF

D: TRBD2
V: TRBV11-3
J: TRBJ2-1
size: few
DNA: TGTGCCAGCAGCTTATCCGGACTAGCGGGAACTGACAATGAGCAGTTCTTC
CDR3: CASSLSGLAGTDNEQFF

D: TRBD1
V: TRBV7-9
J: TRBJ2-1
size: many
DNA: TGTGCCAGCAGCTTAGCAGGGGGCGGTGAGCAGTTCTTC
CDR3: CASSLAGGGEQFF

D: .
V: TRBV18
J: TRBJ2-4
size: .
DNA: TGTGCCAGCTCACCGATCATGCAGCCCAAAAACATTCAGTACTTC
CDR3: CASSPIMQPKNIQYF

D: .
V: TRBV11-2
J: TRBJ2-3
size: .
DNA: TGTGCCAGCAGCTTATCGGGGGCCCCAGATACGCAGTATTTT
CDR3: CASSLSGAPDTQYF

D: .
V: TRBV29-1
J: TRBJ2-5
size: many
DNA: TGCAGCGTTGCTCGGGGAGCGAAAGAGACCCAGTACTTC
CDR3: CSVARGAKETQYF

D: TRBD1
V: TRBV11-3
J: TRBJ2-1
size: .
DNA: TGTGCCAGCAGCTTAGGACAGGGCGTGTACAATGAGCAGTTCTTC
CDR3: CASSLGQGVYNEQFF

D: .
V: TRBV3-1
J: TRBJ1-5
size: few
DNA: TGTGCCAGCAGCCCCCAGGACAAGAGGGGCAATCAGCCCCAGCATTTT
CDR3: CASSPQDKRGNQPQHF

D: TRBD2
V: TRBV6-6
J: TRBJ2-1
size: .
DNA: TGTGCCAGCAGTTACGCAGTACTAGCGGGGGTTATTGATGAGCAGTTCTTC
CDR3: CASSYAVLAGVIDEQFF

D: .
V: TRBV20-1
J: TRBJ1-1
size: .
DNA: TGCAGTGCTTCCGAGACCGAGAACACTGAAGCTTTCTTT
CDR3: CSASETENTEAFF

D: TRBD2
V: TRBV12-3/TRBV12-4
J: TRBJ2-1
size: .
DNA: TGTGCCAGCAGTTTGGGGGGGGTTGCCCCCAATGAGCAGTTCTTC
CDR3: CASSLGGVAPNEQFF

D: TRBD2
V: TRBV11-3
J: TRBJ2-3
size: many
DNA: TGTGCCAGCAGCTTAGGTACTAGCGGTAGCACAGATACGCAGTATTTT
CDR3: CASSLGTSGSTDTQYF

D: TRBD1
V: TRBV5-1
J: TRBJ2-1
size: few
DNA: TGCGCCAGCAGCTTGGAGGGACAGTACAATGAGCAGTTCTTC
CDR3: CASSLEGQYNEQFF

D: .
V: TRBV29-1
J: TRBJ1-1
size: .
DNA: TGCAGCGGAACGAACCGGGACACGGGTTACGTTTTCTTT
CDR3: CSGTNRDTGYVFF

D: .
V: TRBV7-3
J: TRBJ2-7
size: .
DNA: TGTGCCAGCAGCCCCCGCGTGGCAGGGGCCTACGAGCAGTACTTC
CDR3: CASSPRVAGAYEQYF

D: .
V: TRBV7-3
J: TRBJ2-2
size: many
DNA: TGTGCCAGCAGCTTACAGGGGTACGGGGAGCTGTTTTTT
CDR3: CASSLQGYGELFF

D: TRBD1
V: TRBV5-1
J: TRBJ2-1
size: few
DNA: TGCGCCAGCATGGGTGTGGGGACAGGGGGCTTCGATGAGCAGTTCTTC
CDR3: CASMGVGTGGFDEQFF

D: .
V: TRBV29-1
J: TRBJ2-1
size: few
DNA: TGCAGCGTCCGGACGGGGGTCTTTTCCTACAATGAGCAGTTCTTC
CDR3: CSVRTGVFSYNEQFF

D: .
V: TRBV11-2
J: TRBJ1-6
size: few
DNA: TGTGCCAGCAGCATCGGACGGCAGCTTGGTTCACCCCTCCACTTT
CDR3: CASSIGRQLGSPLHF

D: .
V: TRBV5-1
J: TRBJ2-5
size: .
DNA: TGCGCCAGCGGTCCGGGGCAAGAGACCCAGTACTTC
CDR3: CASGPGQETQYF

D: .
V: TRBV7-6
J: TRBJ2-7
size: .
DNA: TGTGCCAGCAGCTTCCAACGGGGCACCTACGAGCAGTACTTC
CDR3: CASSFQRGTYEQYF

D: TRBD2
V: TRBV11-3
J: TRBJ2-1
size: few
DNA: TGTGCCAGCAGCTCACCGGGACTAGCGGGGTCCTACAATGAGCAGTTCTTC
CDR3: CASSSPGLAGSYNEQFF

D: .
V: TRBV20-1
J: TRBJ2-3
size: .
DNA: TGCAGTGCTAGGCGCGGCACAGATACGCAGTATTTT
CDR3: CSARRGTDTQYF

D: .
V: TRBV7-9
J: TRBJ2-1
size: .
DNA: TGTGCCAGCAGCTTAACCCATGAGCAGTTCTTC
CDR3: CASSLTHEQFF

D: .
V: TRBV7-6
J: TRBJ2-1
size: many
DNA: TGTGCCAGCAGCTTAGCGGGCGGGACAGCGTACAATGAGCAGTTCTTC
CDR3: CASSLAGGTAYNEQFF

D: TRBD1
V: TRBV19
J: TRBJ2-5
size: few
DNA: TGTGCCAGTAGTGGGACAGGGATTTTAGAGACCCAGTACTTC
CDR3: CASSGTGILETQYF

D: .
V: TRBV7-2
J: TRBJ2-7
size: few
DNA: TGTGCCAGCAGCCATTGGGACTTACCCTACGAGCAGTACTTC
CDR3: CASSHWDLPYEQYF

D: .
V: TRBV9
J: TRBJ1-1
size: many
DNA: TGTGCCAGCAGCGTTGGCGGATACACTGAAGCTTTCTTT
CDR3: CASSVGGYTEAFF

D: TRBD2
V: TRBV20-1
J: TRBJ2-7
size: .
DNA: TGCAGTGCTAGAGAAAGTATTAGCGGGAGAAACGAGCAGTACTTC
CDR3: CSARESISGRNEQYF

D: .
V: TRBV29-1
J: TRBJ2-7
size: .
DNA: TGCAGCGTTAGAACGGACCCCCCCAGGTACGAGCAGTACTTC
CDR3: CSVRTDPPRYEQYF

D: .
V: TRBV20-1
J: TRBJ2-5
size: .
DNA: TGCAGTGCTAGACCTGGGGAGACCCAGTACTTC
CDR3: CSARPGETQYF

D: .
V: TRBV11-3
J: TRBJ2-7
size: .
DNA: TGTGCCAGCAGCTTAGGGCAGGGAGGCGGCGAGCAGTACTTC
CDR3: CASSLGQGGGEQYF

D: .
V: TRBV21-1
J: TRBJ2-3
size: many
DNA: TGTGCCAGCAGCCATCCGAGGGGAGCTACGCAGTATTTT
CDR3: CASSHPRGATQYF

D: .
V: TRBV9
J: TRBJ1-3
size: .
DNA: TGTGCCAGCAGCGTAGTAGGGAGCTCTGGAAACACCATATATTTT
CDR3: CASSVVGSSGNTIYF

D: TRBD1
V: TRBV29-1
J: TRBJ2-3
size: few
DNA: TGCAGCGAAACAGGGGCGACAGATACGCAGTATTTT
CDR3: CSETGATDTQYF

D: .
V: TRBV2
J: TRBJ2-7
size: .
DNA: TGTGCCAGCAGTCCGGACGGAGGTTACGAGCAGTACTTC
CDR3: CASSPDGGYEQYF

D: TRBD2
V: TRBV2
J: TRBJ2-1
size: few
DNA: TGTGCCAGCAGTGTTCAATCTAGCGGGCTGTTCTTC
CDR3: CASSVQSSGLFF

D: TRBD1
V: TRBV20-1
J: TRBJ1-5
size: .
DNA: TGCAGTGCTGACCCAGGGACAGCGGGGAATCAGCCCCAGCATTTT
CDR3: CSADPGTAGNQPQHF

D: TRBD2
V: TRBV29-1
J: TRBJ2-2
size: .
DNA: TGCAGCGTTGTCTTCGGTAGCGGGGGGGCCGGGGAGCTGTTTTTT
CDR3: CSVVFGSGGAGELFF

D: .
V: TRBV20-1
J: TRBJ1-4
size: few
DNA: TGCAGTGCTGGACCCGCTGACGGGACGGTTAATGAAAAACTGTTTTTT
CDR3: CSAGPADGTVNEKLFF

D: .
V: TRBV11-3
J: TRBJ2-2
size: .
DNA: TGTGCCAGCACCTACACCGGGGAGCTGTTTTTT
CDR3: CASTYTGELFF

D: .
V: TRBV6-5
J: TRBJ2-7
size: .
DNA: TGTGCCAGCAGTGCGGGACCCCAGATAGAGCAGTACTTC
CDR3: CASSAGPQIEQYF

D: .
V: TRBV19
J: TRBJ2-7
size: .
DNA: TGTGCCAGTAGTCGGACACCTCTCGAGCAGTACTTC
CDR3: CASSRTPLEQYF

D: .
V: TRBV9
J: TRBJ2-5
size: .
DNA: TGTGCCAGCAGCGTTGCGGCGGAACCCCTACTGGAGACCCAGTACTTC
CDR3: CASSVAAEPLLETQYF

D: .
V: TRBV12-3/TRBV12-4
J: TRBJ1-1
size: few
DNA: TGTGCCAGCAGTTTTGAGCGACAGGTGGGGGAGGCTTTCTTT
CDR3: CASSFERQVGEAFF

D: .
V: TRBV27
J: TRBJ2-7
size: few
DNA: TGTGCCAGCAGTTCCATAACCGGGACCCGGAGGGGGTACGAGCAGTACTTC
CDR3: CASSSITGTRRGYEQYF